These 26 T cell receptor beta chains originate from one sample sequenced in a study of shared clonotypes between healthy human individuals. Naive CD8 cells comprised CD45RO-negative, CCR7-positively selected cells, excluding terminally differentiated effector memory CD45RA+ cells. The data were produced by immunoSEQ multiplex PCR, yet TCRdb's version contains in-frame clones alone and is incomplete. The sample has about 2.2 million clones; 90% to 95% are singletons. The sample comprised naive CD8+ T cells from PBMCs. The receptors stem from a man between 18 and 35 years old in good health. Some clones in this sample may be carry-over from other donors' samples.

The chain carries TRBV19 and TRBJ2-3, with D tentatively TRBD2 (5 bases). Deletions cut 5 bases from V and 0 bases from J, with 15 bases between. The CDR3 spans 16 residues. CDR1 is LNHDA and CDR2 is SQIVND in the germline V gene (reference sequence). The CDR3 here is CASSPVAYPSTDTQYF. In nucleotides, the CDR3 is TGTGCCAGTAGTCCGGTAGCGTACCCTAGCACAGATACGCAGTATTTT.

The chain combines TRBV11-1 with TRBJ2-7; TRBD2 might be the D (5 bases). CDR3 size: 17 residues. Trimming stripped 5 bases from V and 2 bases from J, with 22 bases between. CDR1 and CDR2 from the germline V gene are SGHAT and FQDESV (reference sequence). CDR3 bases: TGTGCCAGCAGCCCCCGGGGTCGGCTAGCCCAGGCCTACGAGCAGTACTTC. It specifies CASSPRGRLAQAYEQYF.

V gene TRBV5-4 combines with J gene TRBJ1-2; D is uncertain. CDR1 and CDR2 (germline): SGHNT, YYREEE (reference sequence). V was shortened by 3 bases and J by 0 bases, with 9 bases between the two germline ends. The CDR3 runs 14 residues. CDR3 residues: CASSSDGSNYGYTF. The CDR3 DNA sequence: TGTGCCAGCAGCTCGGACGGGTCTAACTATGGCTACACCTTC.

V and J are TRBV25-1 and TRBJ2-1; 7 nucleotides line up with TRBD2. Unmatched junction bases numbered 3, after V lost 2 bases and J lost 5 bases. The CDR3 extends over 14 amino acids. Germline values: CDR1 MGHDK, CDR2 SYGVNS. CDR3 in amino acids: CASSEAGVNNEQFF. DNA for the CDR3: TGTGCCAGCAGTGAAGCGGGGGTTAACAATGAGCAGTTCTTC.

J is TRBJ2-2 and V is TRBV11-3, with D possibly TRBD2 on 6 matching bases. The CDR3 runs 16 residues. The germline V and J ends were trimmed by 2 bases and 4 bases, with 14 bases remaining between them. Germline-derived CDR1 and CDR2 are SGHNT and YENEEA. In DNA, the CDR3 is TGTGCCAGCAGCTTATGGGGGGACTCCCGCACCGGGGAGCTGTTTTTT. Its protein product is CASSLWGDSRTGELFF.

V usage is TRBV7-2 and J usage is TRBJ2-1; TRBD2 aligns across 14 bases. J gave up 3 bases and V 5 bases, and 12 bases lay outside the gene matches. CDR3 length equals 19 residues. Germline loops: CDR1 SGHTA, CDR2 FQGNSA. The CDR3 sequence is CASSPRRLGTSGSYNEQFF. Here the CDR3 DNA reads TGTGCCAGCAGCCCAAGAAGGCTCGGGACTAGCGGGAGCTACAATGAGCAGTTCTTC.

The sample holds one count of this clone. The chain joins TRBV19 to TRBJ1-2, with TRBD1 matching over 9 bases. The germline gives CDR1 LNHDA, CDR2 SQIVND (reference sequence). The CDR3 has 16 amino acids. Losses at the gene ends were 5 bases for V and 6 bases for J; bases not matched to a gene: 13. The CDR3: CASSRTRDRVLDGYTF. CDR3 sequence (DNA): TGTGCCAGTAGTCGGACCCGGGACAGGGTTTTGGATGGCTACACCTTC.

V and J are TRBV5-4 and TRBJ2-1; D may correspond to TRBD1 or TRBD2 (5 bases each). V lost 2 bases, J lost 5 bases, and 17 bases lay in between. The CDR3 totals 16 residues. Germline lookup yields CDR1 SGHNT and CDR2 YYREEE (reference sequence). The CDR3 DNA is TGTGCCAGCAGCTTCCTTCCGGGACCCACGGACAATGAGCAGTTCTTC. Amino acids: CASSFLPGPTDNEQFF.

The chain's CDR3 is CASSILTGTNTEAFF. In nucleotides, the CDR3 is TGTGCCAGCAGTATTTTGACAGGGACGAACACTGAAGCTTTCTTT. V usage is TRBV28 and J usage is TRBJ1-1; 7 bases line up with TRBD1. V trimming: 5 bases; J trimming: 1 base; junction bases outside the gene matches: 7. Per germline, CDR1 MDHEN and CDR2 SYDVKM. This CDR3 spans 15 amino acids.

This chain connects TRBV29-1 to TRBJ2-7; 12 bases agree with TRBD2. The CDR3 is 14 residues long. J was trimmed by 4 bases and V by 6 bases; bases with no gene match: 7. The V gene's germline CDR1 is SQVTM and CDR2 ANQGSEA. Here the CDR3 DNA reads TGCAGCGTACCAGGACTAGCGGGATCTTACGAGCAGTACTTC. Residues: CSVPGLAGSYEQYF.

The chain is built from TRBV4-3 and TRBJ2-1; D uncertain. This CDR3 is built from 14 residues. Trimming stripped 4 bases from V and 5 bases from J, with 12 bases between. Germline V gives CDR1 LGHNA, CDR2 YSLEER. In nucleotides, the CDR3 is TGCGCCAGCAGCCGGACCCGCGGCGACAATGAGCAGTTCTTC. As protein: CASSRTRGDNEQFF.

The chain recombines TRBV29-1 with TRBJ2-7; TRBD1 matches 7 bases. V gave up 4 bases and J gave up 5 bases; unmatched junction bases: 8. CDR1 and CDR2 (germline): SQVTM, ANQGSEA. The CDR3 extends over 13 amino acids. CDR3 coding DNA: TGCAGCGTTGTACGCAGGGGGACCCACGAGCAGTACTTC. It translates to CSVVRRGTHEQYF.

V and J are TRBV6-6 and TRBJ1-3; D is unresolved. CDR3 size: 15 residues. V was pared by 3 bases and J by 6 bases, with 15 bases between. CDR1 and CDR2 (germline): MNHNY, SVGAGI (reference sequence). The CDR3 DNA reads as TGTGCCAGCAGTTATCGGCCCAGGATAGAAAACACCATATATTTT. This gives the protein CASSYRPRIENTIYF.

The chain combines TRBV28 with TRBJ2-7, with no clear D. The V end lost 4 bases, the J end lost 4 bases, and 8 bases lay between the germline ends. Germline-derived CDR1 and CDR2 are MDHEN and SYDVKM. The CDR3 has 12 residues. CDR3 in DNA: TGTGCCAGCAGTTCCAATTTGTACGAGCAGTACTTC. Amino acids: CASSSNLYEQYF.

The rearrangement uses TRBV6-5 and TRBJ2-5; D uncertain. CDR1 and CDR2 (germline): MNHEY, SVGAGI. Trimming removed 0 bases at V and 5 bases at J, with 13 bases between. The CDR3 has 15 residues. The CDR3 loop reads CASSYSMDGRETQYF. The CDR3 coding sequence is TGTGCCAGCAGTTACTCGATGGATGGGCGGGAGACCCAGTACTTC.

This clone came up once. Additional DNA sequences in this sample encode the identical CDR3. The CDR3 reads CASSLGGDTQYF. CDR3 in DNA: TGTGCCAGCAGCTTGGGGGGCGATACGCAGTATTTT. This sequence joins TRBV5-6 and TRBJ2-3, with a weak D call TRBD1 (5 bases). V was pared by 0 bases and J by 6 bases, with 5 bases between. This CDR3 has 12 residues. CDR1 is SGHDT, CDR2 YYEEEE, per germline. Full variable domain (rest looked up from reference TRBV5-6 and TRBJ2-3): DAGVTQSPTHLIKTRGQQVTLRCSPKSGHDTVSWYQQALGQGPQFIFQYYEEEERQRGNFPDRFSGHQFPNYSSELNVNALLLGDSALYLCASSLGGDTQYFGPGTRLTVL.

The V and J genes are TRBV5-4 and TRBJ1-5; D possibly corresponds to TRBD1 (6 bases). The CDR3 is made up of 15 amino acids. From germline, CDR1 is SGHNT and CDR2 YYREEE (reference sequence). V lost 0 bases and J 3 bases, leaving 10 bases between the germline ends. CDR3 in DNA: TGTGCCAGCAGCTTGGTGCCGGGGGCCAATCAGCCCCAGCATTTT. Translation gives CASSLVPGANQPQHF.

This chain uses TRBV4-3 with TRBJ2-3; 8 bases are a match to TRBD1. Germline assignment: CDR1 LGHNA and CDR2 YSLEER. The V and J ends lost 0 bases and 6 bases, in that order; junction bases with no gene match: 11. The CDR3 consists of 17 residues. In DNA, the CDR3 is TGCGCCAGCAGCCAAGAGTTCTGGACAGGGCCTCCTGATACGCAGTATTTT. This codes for CASSQEFWTGPPDTQYF.

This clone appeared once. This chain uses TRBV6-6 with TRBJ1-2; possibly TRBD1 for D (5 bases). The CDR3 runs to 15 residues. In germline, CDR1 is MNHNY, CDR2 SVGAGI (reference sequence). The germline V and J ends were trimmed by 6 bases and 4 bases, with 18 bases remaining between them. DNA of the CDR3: TGTGCCAGCAGCTCGATGCCAGATGGGGGCTATGGCTACACCTTC. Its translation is CASSSMPDGGYGYTF.

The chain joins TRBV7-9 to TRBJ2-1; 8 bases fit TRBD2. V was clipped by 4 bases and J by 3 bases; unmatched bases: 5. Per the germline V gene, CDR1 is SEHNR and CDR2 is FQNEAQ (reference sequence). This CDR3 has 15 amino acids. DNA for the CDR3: TGTGCCAGCAGCTCGCCCCTAGCGGGCTACAATGAGCAGTTCTTC. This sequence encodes CASSSPLAGYNEQFF.

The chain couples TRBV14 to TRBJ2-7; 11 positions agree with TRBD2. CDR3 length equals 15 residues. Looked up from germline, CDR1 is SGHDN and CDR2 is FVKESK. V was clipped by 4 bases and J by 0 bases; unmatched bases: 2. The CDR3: CASSLTSGSSYEQYF. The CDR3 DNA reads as TGTGCCAGCAGCCTAACTAGCGGGAGCTCCTACGAGCAGTACTTC.

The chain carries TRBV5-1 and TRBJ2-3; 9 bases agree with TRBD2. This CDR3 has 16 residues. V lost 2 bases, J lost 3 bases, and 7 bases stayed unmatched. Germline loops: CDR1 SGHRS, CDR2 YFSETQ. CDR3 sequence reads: CASSLVAGVVTDTQYF. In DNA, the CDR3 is TGCGCCAGCAGCTTAGTAGCGGGAGTAGTGACAGATACGCAGTATTTT.

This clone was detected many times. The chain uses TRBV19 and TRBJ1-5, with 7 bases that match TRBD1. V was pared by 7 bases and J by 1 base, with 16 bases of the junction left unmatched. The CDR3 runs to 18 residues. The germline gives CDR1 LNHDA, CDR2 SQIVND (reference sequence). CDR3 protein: CASTQMGPRGPSNQPQHF. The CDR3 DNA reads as TGTGCCAGTACCCAAATGGGGCCTAGGGGGCCCAGCAATCAGCCCCAGCATTTT.

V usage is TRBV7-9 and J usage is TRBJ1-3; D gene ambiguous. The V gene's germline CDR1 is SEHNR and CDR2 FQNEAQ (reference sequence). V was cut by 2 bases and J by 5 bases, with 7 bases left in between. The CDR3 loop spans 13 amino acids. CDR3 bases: TGTGCCAGCAGCTTACTAGGGAGAAACACCATATATTTT. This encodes CASSLLGRNTIYF. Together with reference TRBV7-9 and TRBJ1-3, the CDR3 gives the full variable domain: DTGVSQNPRHKITKRGQNVTFRCDPISEHNRLYWYRQTLGQGPEFLTYFQNEAQLEKSRLLSDRFSAERPKGSFSTLEIQRTEQGDSAMYLCASSLLGRNTIYFGEGSWLTVV.

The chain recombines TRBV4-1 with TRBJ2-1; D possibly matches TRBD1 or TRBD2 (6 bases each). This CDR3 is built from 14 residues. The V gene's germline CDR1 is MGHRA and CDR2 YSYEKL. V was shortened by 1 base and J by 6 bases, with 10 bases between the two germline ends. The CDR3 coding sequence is TGCGCCAGCAGCCAAGTAGGGGGGTTCAATGAGCAGTTCTTC. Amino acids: CASSQVGGFNEQFF.

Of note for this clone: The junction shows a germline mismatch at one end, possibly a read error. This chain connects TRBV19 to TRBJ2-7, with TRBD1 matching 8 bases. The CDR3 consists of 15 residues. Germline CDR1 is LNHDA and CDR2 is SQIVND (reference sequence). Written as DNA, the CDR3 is TGCGCCAGTAGTATAGTTGCAGGGGGCATTGGCGAGCAGTACTTC. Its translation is CASSIVAGGIGEQYF.